One and the same sample provided the 30 T cell receptor beta chains below, sequenced in a study of OX40 agonist ivuxolimab in advanced cancers. Clones were sequenced by immunoSEQ multiplex PCR, and TCRdb holds only the in-frame ones, with some missing. This table has 65,000 to 80,000 clones, around 85% appearing once. The material sequenced was CD4+ or CD8+ T cells sorted from blood, taken in a trial of the OX40 agonist ivuxolimab. These receptors came from an adult with an advanced solid tumor such as melanoma, head and neck, liver or kidney cancer.

The rearrangement links TRBV11-2 to TRBJ2-3, with TRBD2 as a possible D gene (6 bases). The V end lost 2 bases, the J end lost 3 bases, and 12 bases lay between the germline ends. The CDR3 spans 15 residues. The germline V gene has CDR1 SGHAT and CDR2 FQNNGV. CDR3 protein: CASSLLVSGTDTQYF. DNA for the CDR3: TGTGCCAGCAGCTTACTTGTTAGCGGTACAGATACGCAGTATTTT.

This sequence joins TRBV5-4 and TRBJ2-3; no reliable D call. Trimming stripped 2 bases from V and 6 bases from J, with 16 bases between. Germline V lookup: CDR1 SGHNT, CDR2 YYREEE (reference sequence). The CDR3 loop spans 15 amino acids. This CDR3 is CASSLSGRMADTQYF. DNA of the CDR3: TGTGCCAGCAGCTTAAGTGGACGGATGGCGGATACGCAGTATTTT.

This clone was seen once. The V and J genes are TRBV11-3 and TRBJ2-3; no clear D gene. The CDR3 contains 13 residues. Trimming took off 4 bases at V and 2 bases at J, with 7 bases between the two ends. CDR1 is SGHNT and CDR2 is YENEEA in the germline V gene. Written as DNA, the CDR3 is TGTGCCAGCAGCTCCAGCCTCACAGATACGCAGTATTTT. As protein: CASSSSLTDTQYF.

The chain uses TRBV19 and TRBJ2-5; TRBD1 aligns across 10 bases. The CDR3 is 14 amino acids. CDR1 and CDR2 (germline): LNHDA, SQIVND (reference sequence). With V trimmed by 5 bases and J by 3 bases, 3 bases remained unmatched. The CDR3 spells CASSVGQGEETQYF. In nucleotides, the CDR3 is TGTGCCAGTAGTGTCGGACAGGGGGAAGAGACCCAGTACTTC.

This chain links TRBV5-1 with TRBJ2-2; TRBD2 aligns across 7 bases. Germline CDR1 is SGHRS and CDR2 is YFSETQ. The ends lost 0 bases at V and 1 base at J; junction bases unmatched: 0. The CDR3 runs 15 residues. Here the CDR3 reads CASSLASGNTGELFF. In DNA form, the CDR3 reads TGCGCCAGCAGCTTGGCTAGCGGGAACACCGGGGAGCTGTTTTTT.

The gene calls are TRBV6-5 and TRBJ1-6, with 10 bases aligning to TRBD1. This CDR3 spans 15 amino acids. Trimming took 5 bases from V and 9 from J; bases not matched to a gene: 7. Germline V CDR1 and CDR2: MNHEY, SVGAGI. The CDR3 sequence: CASSGPGQGTSPLHF. Here the CDR3 DNA reads TGTGCCAGCAGTGGACCGGGACAGGGGACTTCACCCCTCCACTTT.

The V gene is TRBV7-2, the J gene TRBJ1-5, with D perhaps TRBD1 (5 bases). Trimming left V 5 bases short and J 0 bases short, with 23 bases between. This CDR3 spans 19 amino acids. Per the germline V gene, CDR1 is SGHTA and CDR2 is FQGNSA. CDR3 in DNA: TGTGCCAGCAGCGCGAAGGTCCCGGGGGACTCCTATAGCAATCAGCCCCAGCATTTT. The encoded protein is CASSAKVPGDSYSNQPQHF.

The chain recombines TRBV19 with TRBJ2-1; no reliable D call. V was pared by 3 bases and J by 5 bases, with 8 bases between. This CDR3 is built from 13 residues. Germline loops: CDR1 LNHDA, CDR2 SQIVND (reference sequence). The CDR3 nucleotides read TGTGCCAGTAGTATTCCCTGGGACAATGAGCAGTTCTTC. It codes for CASSIPWDNEQFF.

The chain recombines TRBV5-6 with TRBJ1-1, with TRBD1 matching over 8 bases. This CDR3 is built from 15 residues. CDR1 is SGHDT, CDR2 YYEEEE, per germline. Trimming removed 3 bases from V and 4 bases from J; junction bases left unmatched: 8. The CDR3 spells CASSSWGTGGTEAFF. In DNA form, the CDR3 reads TGTGCCAGCAGCTCGTGGGGGACAGGAGGCACTGAAGCTTTCTTT.

The J gene is TRBJ1-4, the V gene TRBV19, with no clear D. V shed 7 bases and J shed 8 bases, with 17 bases lying between them. The CDR3 totals 14 residues. Germline V gene data show CDR1 as LNHDA and CDR2 as SQIVND (reference sequence). The CDR3 loop is CASTPGRREEKLFF. CDR3 sequence (DNA): TGTGCCAGTACCCCAGGTCGGCGCGAAGAAAAACTGTTTTTT.

The V and J genes are TRBV6-6 and TRBJ2-2; 10 nucleotides line up with TRBD2. The CDR3 consists of 14 residues. Germline CDR1 reads MNHNY; CDR2 reads SVGAGI (reference sequence). V lost 7 bases, J lost 10 bases, and 9 bases stayed unmatched. The CDR3 spells CASTTAGGPKELFF. The CDR3 region has the DNA TGTGCCAGCACCACAGCGGGGGGGCCTAAGGAGCTGTTTTTT.

The chain employs TRBV6-1 and TRBJ2-2; D tentatively reads TRBD1 or TRBD2 (5 bases each). The germline gives CDR1 MNHNS, CDR2 SASEGT. The CDR3 has 15 amino acids. V was clipped by 6 bases and J by 8 bases, with 19 bases between them. Written as DNA, the CDR3 is TGTGCCAGCAGCGCTCCCGGAAGAGGGGCGGGGGAGCTGTTTTTT. As protein: CASSAPGRGAGELFF.

This chain links TRBV30 with TRBJ1-6, with TRBD1 matching over 8 bases. The CDR3 totals 15 residues. V gave up 2 bases and J gave up 8 bases; unmatched junction bases: 8. The germline CDR1 and CDR2 sequences are GTSNPN and SVGIG (reference sequence). The CDR3 loop reads CAWSLPGTGDSPLHF. CDR3 sequence (DNA): TGTGCCTGGAGTCTCCCCGGGACAGGTGATTCACCCCTCCACTTT.

V is TRBV7-3 and J is TRBJ1-5, with D uncertain. Per germline, CDR1 SGHTA and CDR2 FQGTGA. CDR3 length equals 15 residues. Trimming shortened V by 4 bases and J by 2 bases, and 12 bases separated the two germline ends. CDR3 protein: CASSSKVAGNQPQHF. DNA of the CDR3: TGTGCCAGCAGCTCCAAGGTGGCGGGCAATCAGCCCCAGCATTTT. Variable domain in full (rest from reference TRBV7-3 and TRBJ1-5): GAGVSQTPSNKVTEKGKYVELRCDPISGHTALYWYRQSLGQGPEFLIYFQGTGAADDSGLPNDRFFAVRPEGSVSTLKIQRTERGDSAVYLCASSSKVAGNQPQHFGDGTRLSIL.

The chain carries TRBV15 and TRBJ2-4; 10 nucleotides align to TRBD2. The CDR3 has 19 residues. Germline V gene sequence: CDR1 LNHNV, CDR2 YYDKDF (reference sequence). The junction had 15 bases not matched to a gene; V was cut back by 6 bases and J by 1 base. CDR3 nucleotides: TGTGCCACCAGAGTAGCGGGGGGCCAGGACGGTCGCGCCAAAAACATTCAGTACTTC. It codes for CATRVAGGQDGRAKNIQYF.

The chain employs TRBV7-3 and TRBJ2-2; TRBD1 might be the D (5 bases). This CDR3 is 14 amino acids long. Trimming stripped 3 bases from V and 5 bases from J, with 10 bases between. CDR1 SGHTA and CDR2 FQGTGA come from the germline V gene. This CDR3 is CASSLSSGTGELFF. In nucleotides, the CDR3 is TGTGCCAGCAGCTTGTCATCAGGGACCGGGGAGCTGTTTTTT.

CDR3 protein: CASSTGGLRSNQPQHF. The CDR3, as DNA: TGTGCCAGCAGCACAGGGGGTTTGAGGAGCAATCAGCCCCAGCATTTT. This chain joins TRBV7-2 and TRBJ1-5; 8 nucleotides agree with TRBD1. Germline V gene sequence: CDR1 SGHTA, CDR2 FQGNSA. The V and J ends lost 5 bases and 1 base, in that order; junction bases with no gene match: 7. The CDR3 runs to 16 residues.

The table lists this clone with a count of one. The chain has TRBV14 and TRBJ1-4; 7 bases agree with TRBD1. J lost 0 bases, V lost 5 bases, and 9 bases had no gene match. The CDR3 length is 17 residues. Germline loops: CDR1 SGHDN, CDR2 FVKESK. The CDR3 here is CASSVWTGFATNEKLFF. The CDR3 region has the DNA TGTGCCAGCAGCGTTTGGACAGGCTTTGCAACTAATGAAAAACTGTTTTTT.

The V and J genes are TRBV7-6 and TRBJ2-3; D ambiguous. The V gene's germline CDR1 is SGHVS and CDR2 FNYEAQ. V lost 1 base and J lost 3, with 5 bases in between. This CDR3 region has 13 residues. CDR3 coding DNA: TGTGCCAGCAGCTTAGACTGGACAGATACGCAGTATTTT. This codes for CASSLDWTDTQYF.

This chain connects TRBV20-1 to TRBJ2-5; TRBD1 is a possible D gene (6 bases). This CDR3 spans 11 amino acids. The V and J ends lost 7 bases and 5 bases respectively, with 11 bases between them. Per the germline V gene, CDR1 is DFQATT and CDR2 is SNEGSKA (reference sequence). DNA of the CDR3: TGCAGTGTAGAGGGGGATGAGACCCAGTACTTC. Translation gives CSVEGDETQYF.

The J gene is TRBJ2-3, the V gene TRBV27; 14 positions match TRBD2. The CDR3 sequence is 16 residues long. Germline values: CDR1 MNHEY, CDR2 SMNVEV (reference sequence). Germline trimming cut 6 bases from V and 4 bases from J; bases unmatched to any gene: 6. In DNA form, the CDR3 reads TGTGCCAGCAGGCCCGGGACTAGCGGGAGCTCAGATACGCAGTATTTT. Its translation: CASRPGTSGSSDTQYF.

The chain couples TRBV7-8 to TRBJ2-5; 9 positions agree with TRBD1. The V gene's germline CDR1 is SGHVS and CDR2 FQNEAQ. The V and J ends lost 1 base and 7 bases, in that order; junction bases with no gene match: 4. The CDR3 has 14 residues. CDR3 DNA sequence: TGTGCCAGCAGCTTAGAGGGACAGGGAGGGACCCAGTACTTC. It codes for CASSLEGQGGTQYF.

The chain recombines TRBV5-4 with TRBJ2-7; 8 bases are a match to TRBD2. The length of the CDR3 is 14 residues. Unmatched junction bases numbered 4, after V lost 3 bases and J lost 2 bases. CDR1 SGHNT and CDR2 YYREEE come from the germline V gene (reference sequence). The CDR3 spells CASSSGLGTYEQYF. The CDR3 DNA reads as TGTGCCAGCAGCTCGGGACTAGGAACCTACGAGCAGTACTTC. Looking up the rest from reference TRBV5-4 and TRBJ2-7 gives the full variable domain: ETGVTQSPTHLIKTRGQQVTLRCSSQSGHNTVSWYQQALGQGPQFIFQYYREEENGRGNFPPRFSGLQFPNYSSELNVNALELDDSALYLCASSSGLGTYEQYFGPGTRLTVT.

J is TRBJ2-7 and V is TRBV15, with TRBD2 matching 10 bases. The CDR3 spans 15 residues. The J segment lost 0 bases and the V segment lost 2 bases, leaving 1 base of the junction unmatched. CDR1 is LNHNV and CDR2 is YYDKDF in the germline V gene (reference sequence). In DNA form, the CDR3 reads TGTGCCACCAGCAGAAAGCGGGAGGGCTCCTACGAGCAGTACTTC. This sequence encodes CATSRKREGSYEQYF.

The chain uses TRBV7-2 and TRBJ1-5; 10 bases align to TRBD1. CDR3 size: 19 residues. With 1 base clipped from V and 1 base from J, the junction kept 10 bases outside the gene matches. Per the germline V gene, CDR1 is SGHTA and CDR2 is FQGNSA. CDR3 DNA: TGTGCCAGCAGCTTAGATCCCCACTCGGGACAGGGGAGCAATCAGCCCCAGCATTTT. It yields the protein CASSLDPHSGQGSNQPQHF. The whole variable domain, remainder taken from reference TRBV7-2 and TRBJ1-5, is GAGVSQSPSNKVTEKGKDVELRCDPISGHTALYWYRQSLGQGLEFLIYFQGNSAPDKSGLPSDRFSAERTGGSVSTLTIQRTQQEDSAVYLCASSLDPHSGQGSNQPQHFGDGTRLSIL.

The V gene is TRBV7-2, the J gene TRBJ2-3; 8 nucleotides agree with TRBD2. CDR3 length: 14 residues. CDR1 is SGHTA, CDR2 FQGNSA, per germline. Losses at the gene ends were 5 bases for V and 6 bases for J; bases not matched to a gene: 7. CDR3: CASSLSGSQDTQYF. CDR3 nucleotides: TGTGCCAGCAGCCTCAGCGGGAGTCAGGATACGCAGTATTTT. The full variable domain, in which reference TRBV7-2 and TRBJ2-3 provide the parts outside the CDR3, is GAGVSQSPSNKVTEKGKDVELRCDPISGHTALYWYRQSLGQGLEFLIYFQGNSAPDKSGLPSDRFSAERTGGSVSTLTIQRTQQEDSAVYLCASSLSGSQDTQYFGPGTRLTVL.

As DNA, the CDR3 is TGCGCCAGCAGCTTGGAGGGCACCGGGGAGCTGTTTTTT. It specifies CASSLEGTGELFF. This rearrangement joins TRBV5-1 to TRBJ2-2; D gene uncertain. Trimming stripped 0 bases from V and 4 bases from J, with 4 bases between. CDR1 and CDR2 from the germline V gene are SGHRS and YFSETQ. This CDR3 contains 13 residues.

The chain is built from TRBV18 and TRBJ2-7, with D uncertain. Germline V lookup: CDR1 KGHSH, CDR2 LQKENI. The CDR3 has 12 residues. V lost 6 bases to trimming and J lost 5 bases, with 11 bases between them. The CDR3 here is CASSPGSHEQYF. The DNA for the CDR3 is TGTGCCAGCTCTCCAGGTTCCCACGAGCAGTACTTC.

V gene TRBV6-5 combines with J gene TRBJ1-1; perhaps TRBD1 as D (6 bases). The CDR3 extends over 15 amino acids. Trimming removed 4 bases at V and 5 bases at J, with 17 bases between. Germline lookup yields CDR1 MNHEY and CDR2 SVGAGI. CDR3 region: CASSSTKQGGTEAFF. The CDR3 DNA follows: TGTGCCAGCAGTTCGACGAAACAGGGCGGGACTGAAGCTTTCTTT.

As for this clone: The same CDR3 arises from other DNA sequences in this sample as well. CDR3: CASSPQETQYF. CDR3 in DNA: TGTGCCAGCTCACCCCAAGAGACCCAGTACTTC. The chain joins TRBV18 to TRBJ2-5; D call uncertain. There are 11 residues in the CDR3. Trimming took 3 bases from V and 1 from J, leaving 0 bases between them. The germline gives CDR1 KGHSH, CDR2 LQKENI.